These 19 T cell receptor beta chains came from one sample sequenced in a study of early T cells in non-severe SARS-CoV-2 infection. TCRdb called the 5' RACE reads again in MiXCR, with one record for every CDR3 protein. Among tens of thousands of distinct CDR3 sequences listed, 8.5% to 10% were seen once. The sample in question was whole blood, obtained at baseline. These receptors were obtained from an adult who was a healthcare worker with PCR-confirmed SARS-CoV-2 infection or an uninfected control (not recorded which).

This clonotype was seen a few times. The chain links TRBV25-1 to TRBJ1-2, with D perhaps TRBD1 (5 bases). The CDR3 runs 15 residues. CDR1 is MGHDK, CDR2 SYGVNS, per germline. Trimming pared 1 base from V and 9 bases from J, leaving 18 bases between. The CDR3 sequence is CASSESGGSQWSYTF. The CDR3 region has the DNA TGTGCCAGCAGTGAATCCGGGGGATCCCAATGGAGCTACACCTTC.

This clonotype has more than one count but fewer than ten. CDR3 sequence reads: CSARASREGTGLTDTQYF. The CDR3 DNA reads TGCAGTGCTAGGGCTTCTCGGGAGGGGACAGGGCTCACAGATACGCAGTATTTT. V gene TRBV20-1 combines with J gene TRBJ2-3; possibly TRBD1 for D (9 bases). Germline V gene sequence: CDR1 DFQATT, CDR2 SNEGSKA (reference sequence). The CDR3 has 18 residues. Trimming took off 3 bases at V and 2 bases at J, with 24 bases between the two ends.

The genes are TRBV20-1 and TRBJ2-2; 10 nucleotides match TRBD2. The CDR3 contains 17 residues. CDR1 and CDR2 (germline): DFQATT, SNEGSKA (reference sequence). V trimming: 1 base; J trimming: 4 bases; junction bases outside the gene matches: 9. The CDR3 sequence is CSARGASGSDVTGELFF. The CDR3 DNA reads TGCAGTGCTAGAGGGGCTAGCGGGAGTGATGTCACCGGGGAGCTGTTTTTT.

There are a few counts of this clonotype. The V gene is TRBV11-2, the J gene TRBJ2-7, with TRBD1 matching 11 bases. Germline-derived CDR1 and CDR2 are SGHAT and FQNNGV. CDR3 length: 15 amino acids. The trim removed 3 bases at V and 6 bases at J, leaving 7 bases unmatched. In nucleotides, the CDR3 is TGTGCCAGCAGCTTTCCCCGGACAGGGGGCCTCGAGCAGTACTTC. Translated: CASSFPRTGGLEQYF.

This clonotype was picked up many times. The chain has TRBV7-9 and TRBJ2-6; D is ambiguous. The CDR3 consists of 14 residues. The V end lost 6 bases, the J end lost 2 bases, and 8 bases lay between the germline ends. The germline V gene encodes CDR1 SEHNR and CDR2 FQNEAQ (reference sequence). This chain's CDR3 is CASRGLTGANVLTF. The CDR3 coding sequence is TGTGCCAGCAGGGGTCTTACTGGGGCCAACGTCCTGACTTTC.

This clonotype was detected a few times. This chain connects TRBV3-1 to TRBJ1-1; the D gene is possibly TRBD1 (5 bases). With 3 bases removed from V and 3 bases from J, the gap between germline ends came to 20 bases. CDR1 and CDR2 from the germline V gene are LGHDT and YNNKEL (reference sequence). The CDR3 covers 17 residues. The CDR3, as DNA: TGTGCCAGCAGCCATTCCCTGGGCAGGCCGGGGGACACTGAAGCTTTCTTT. Its translation: CASSHSLGRPGDTEAFF.

This clonotype was recorded many times. CDR3 residues: CASSLPGQGVDTQYF. Written as DNA, the CDR3 is TGTGCCAGCAGTTTACCGGGACAGGGGGTCGATACGCAGTATTTT. J is TRBJ2-3 and V is TRBV27; 11 bases are shared with TRBD1. Germline CDR1 is MNHEY and CDR2 is SMNVEV (reference sequence). J was trimmed by 6 bases and V by 2 bases; bases with no gene match: 4. The CDR3 spans 15 residues.

To note about this clonotype: The germline gene is not matched at one end of the junction; a read error may be the cause. This chain links TRBV12-3 or TRBV12-4 with TRBJ2-1; 10 bases map to TRBD2. The CDR3 has 14 residues. In nucleotides, the CDR3 is TGTGCCAGCAGTCTAGCGGGAGTCCAGGATGAGCAGTTCTTC. Its translation is CASSLAGVQDEQFF.

This clonotype was counted ten times or more. The CDR3 DNA is TGTGCCAGCAGTTCCAGGCTCGGCAATCAGCCCCAGCATTTT. Translating gives CASSSRLGNQPQHF. The chain couples TRBV12-3 or TRBV12-4 to TRBJ1-5; D is ambiguous. Trimming stripped 4 bases from V and 2 bases from J, with 9 bases between. The CDR3 runs to 14 residues.

This clonotype was counted ten times or more. At one end the junction does not follow the germline gene, possibly because of a read error. The CDR3 is CASSLDMNTEAFF. As DNA, the CDR3 is TGCGCCAGCAGTTTGGACATGAACACTGAAGCTTTCTTT. The gene calls are TRBV5-1 and TRBJ1-1; TRBD1 is a possible D gene (5 bases). CDR1 SGHRS and CDR2 YFSETQ come from the germline V gene. This CDR3 comprises 13 residues.

V gene TRBV7-2 combines with J gene TRBJ2-3, with a tentative D call TRBD2 (7 bases). Germline V gene sequence: CDR1 SGHTA, CDR2 FQGNSA. The CDR3 runs 17 residues. V shed 0 bases and J shed 1 base, with 14 bases lying between them. The CDR3 here is CASSLAGGPPRTDTQYF. Here the CDR3 DNA reads TGTGCCAGCAGCTTAGCGGGGGGGCCTCCTCGCACAGATACGCAGTATTTT. The complete variable domain, with remaining parts taken from reference TRBV7-2 and TRBJ2-3, reads GAGVSQSPSNKVTEKGKDVELRCDPISGHTALYWYRQSLGQGLEFLIYFQGNSAPDKSGLPSDRFSAERTGGSVSTLTIQRTQQEDSAVYLCASSLAGGPPRTDTQYFGPGTRLTVL.

The CDR3 DNA reads as TGTGCCAGCAGTATCACGAACACCGGGGAGCTGTTTTTT. This encodes CASSITNTGELFF. The V and J genes are TRBV12-3 or TRBV12-4 and TRBJ2-2; D is ambiguous. The V end lost 5 bases, the J end lost 0 bases, and 4 bases lay between the germline ends. This CDR3 has 13 amino acids.

This clonotype was recorded a few times. This chain joins TRBV20-1 and TRBJ2-7; TRBD2 matches at 10 bases. CDR3 size: 15 residues. Germline V gene sequence: CDR1 DFQATT, CDR2 SNEGSKA (reference sequence). Trimming took 6 bases from V and 4 from J; bases not matched to a gene: 12. The CDR3 protein is CSAPTWTSGKYEQYF. CDR3 in DNA: TGCAGTGCCCCCACCTGGACTAGCGGCAAATACGAGCAGTACTTC.

This chain joins TRBV3-1 and TRBJ2-1; D is unresolved. V was trimmed by 1 base and J by 0 bases, leaving 13 bases between them. Germline V gene sequence: CDR1 LGHDT, CDR2 YNNKEL (reference sequence). CDR3 size: 17 residues. CDR3 DNA sequence: TGTGCCAGCAGCCAAGCCCCCGCCTTGAGCTCCTACAATGAGCAGTTCTTC. Its protein product is CASSQAPALSSYNEQFF.

At least ten counts were recorded for this clonotype. The chain recombines TRBV3-1 with TRBJ2-6, with 11 bases matching TRBD2. Germline lookup yields CDR1 LGHDT and CDR2 YNNKEL (reference sequence). There are 19 residues in the CDR3. V shed 6 bases, J shed 4 bases, and the junction held 14 bases outside the gene matches. The DNA for the CDR3 is TGTGCCAGCAGGCCTCCTAGCGGGGGGCCCCCGAGCGGGGCCAACGTCCTGACTTTC. This sequence encodes CASRPPSGGPPSGANVLTF.

This clonotype was found a few times. CDR3 DNA sequence: TGTGCCAGCAGCTTAGCCTCTTTCGAGCAGTACTTC. Translated: CASSLASFEQYF. The gene calls are TRBV7-9 and TRBJ2-7; D is unclear. CDR3 length: 12 amino acids. The V gene's germline CDR1 is SEHNR and CDR2 FQNEAQ (reference sequence). Trimming stripped 0 bases from V and 6 bases from J, with 6 bases between.

This clonotype was detected only a few times. This rearrangement joins TRBV18 to TRBJ2-1; D is perhaps TRBD2 (6 bases). The V gene's germline CDR1 is KGHSH and CDR2 LQKENI. The CDR3 sequence is 14 residues long. V lost 1 base and J 7 bases, leaving 11 bases between the germline ends. The CDR3 loop is CASSPLTGRNEQFF. For the CDR3, the DNA is TGTGCCAGCTCACCACTAACCGGGAGAAATGAGCAGTTCTTC.

This clonotype was seen a handful of times. The chain joins TRBV30 to TRBJ1-2; D not resolved. Germline V gives CDR1 GTSNPN, CDR2 SVGIG (reference sequence). V lost 8 bases to trimming and J lost 0 bases, with 13 bases between them. The CDR3 spans 13 residues. CDR3 sequence reads: CASRDKSNYGYTF. The DNA for the CDR3 is TGTGCCAGCCGCGACAAATCTAACTATGGCTACACCTTC.

The chain recombines TRBV30 with TRBJ1-6, with D uncertain. CDR1 is GTSNPN and CDR2 is SVGIG in the germline V gene (reference sequence). Between the trimmed V and J ends, which lost 2 bases and 0 bases, there was a span of 5 bases. The CDR3 is 14 amino acids. In DNA, the CDR3 is TGTGCCTGGAGTAGGAGCTCCTATAATTCACCCCTCCACTTT. The encoded protein is CAWSRSSYNSPLHF. The variable domain in full, with the rest retrieved from reference TRBV30 and TRBJ1-6, is SQTIHQWPATLVQPVGSPLSLECTVEGTSNPNLYWYRQAAGRGLQLLFYSVGIGQISSEVPQNLSASRPQDRQFILSSKKLLLSDSGFYLCAWSRSSYNSPLHFGNGTRLTVT.